This entry features one TCR beta chain sequence. This CDR3 region has 14 residues. The germline gives CDR1 SGHDT, CDR2 YYEEEE. V shed 4 bases, J shed 8 bases, and the junction held 9 bases outside the gene matches. The sample originates from a study of control samples from healthy donors and cancer patients. The repertoire was sequenced with immunoSEQ multiplex PCR; TCRdb's copy has only in-frame clones and lacks some. The sample carries about 78,000 clones, 85% to 90% recorded once. The TCR originated in a woman in her fifties or sixties in good health. V usage is TRBV5-6 and J usage is TRBJ1-3, with 7 bases lining up with TRBD1. The source material was blood. CDR3 region: CASSTGQAWDTIYF. The CDR3, as DNA: TGTGCCAGCAGCACAGGACAGGCTTGGGACACCATATATTTT.